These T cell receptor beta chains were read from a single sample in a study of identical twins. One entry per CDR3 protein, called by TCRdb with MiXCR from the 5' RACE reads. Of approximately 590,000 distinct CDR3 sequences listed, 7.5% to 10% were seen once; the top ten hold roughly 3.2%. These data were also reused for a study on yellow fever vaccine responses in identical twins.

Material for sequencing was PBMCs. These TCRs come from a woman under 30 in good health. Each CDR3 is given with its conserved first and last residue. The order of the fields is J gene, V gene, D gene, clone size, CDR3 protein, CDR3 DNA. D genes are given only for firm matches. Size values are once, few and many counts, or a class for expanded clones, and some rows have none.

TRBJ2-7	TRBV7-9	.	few	CASSFLGHQYF	TGTGCCAGCAGCTTTCTCGGACACCAGTACTTC
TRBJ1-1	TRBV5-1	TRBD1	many	CASNSGTGMNTEAFF	TGCGCCAGCAACTCCGGGACAGGGATGAACACTGAAGCTTTCTTT
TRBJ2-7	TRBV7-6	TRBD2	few	CASSLRLAGLVWDEQYF	TGTGCCAGCAGCCTAAGACTAGCGGGACTCGTCTGGGACGAGCAGTACTTC
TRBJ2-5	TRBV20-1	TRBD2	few	CSATTTSGGIGETQYF	TGCAGTGCTACAACGACTAGCGGGGGGATCGGGGAGACCCAGTACTTC
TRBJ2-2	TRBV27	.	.	CASTDSFWLNTGELFF	TGTGCCAGCACCGACAGTTTTTGGCTGAACACCGGGGAGCTGTTTTTT
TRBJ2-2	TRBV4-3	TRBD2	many	CASSQAGGNTGELFF	TGCGCCAGCAGCCAAGCGGGAGGAAACACCGGGGAGCTGTTTTTT
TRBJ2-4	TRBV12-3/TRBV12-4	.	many	CASSLLRNIQYF	TGTGCCAGCAGTTTATTGCGGAACATTCAGTACTTC
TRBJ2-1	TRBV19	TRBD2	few	CASSIGSSGRYNEQFF	TGTGCCAGTAGTATAGGTTCTAGCGGGAGGTACAATGAGCAGTTCTTC
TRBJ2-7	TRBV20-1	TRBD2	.	CSARDRTGTSAEPRPYEQYF	TGCAGTGCTAGAGACAGGACCGGGACTAGCGCCGAGCCGCGCCCTTACGAGCAGTACTTC
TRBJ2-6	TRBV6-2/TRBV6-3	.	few	CASSYRTSGANVLTF	TGTGCCAGCAGTTACAGGACCTCTGGGGCCAACGTCCTGACTTTC
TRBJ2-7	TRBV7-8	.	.	CASSLLVAYSYEQYF	TGTGCCAGCAGCTTGCTAGTCGCCTACTCCTACGAGCAGTACTTC
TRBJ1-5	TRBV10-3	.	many	CAIRSRGPNQPQHF	TGTGCCATCAGGTCCAGGGGCCCGAATCAGCCCCAGCATTTT
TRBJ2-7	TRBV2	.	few	CASKDYSYEQYF	TGTGCCAGCAAGGACTACTCTTACGAGCAGTACTTC
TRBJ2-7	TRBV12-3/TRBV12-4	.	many	CASVGGNHEQYF	TGTGCCTCTGTAGGGGGTAACCACGAGCAGTACTTC
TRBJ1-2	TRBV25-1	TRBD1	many	CASSGQGALVYGYTF	TGTGCCAGCAGTGGACAGGGGGCTTTGGTCTATGGCTACACCTTC
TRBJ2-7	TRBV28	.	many	CASSLKGEQYF	TGTGCCAGCAGCTTAAAGGGCGAGCAGTACTTC
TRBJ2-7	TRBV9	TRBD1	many	CASSVAQGGSSYEQYF	TGTGCCAGCAGCGTAGCTCAAGGGGGCAGCTCCTACGAGCAGTACTTC
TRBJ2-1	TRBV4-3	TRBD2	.	CASSQEGLADYNNEQFF	TGCGCCAGCAGCCAAGAGGGACTAGCGGACTATAACAATGAGCAGTTCTTC
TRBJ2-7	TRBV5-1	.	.	CASSFTGLGIDEQYF	TGCGCCAGCAGCTTTACAGGGTTAGGGATTGACGAGCAGTACTTC
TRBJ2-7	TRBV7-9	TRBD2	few	CASSSVAGGTPTYEQYF	TGTGCCAGCAGCTCGGTAGCGGGAGGCACACCTACCTACGAGCAGTACTTC
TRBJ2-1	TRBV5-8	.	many	CASSLYLPGGINEQFF	TGTGCCAGCAGCTTATACCTTCCAGGCGGGATCAATGAGCAGTTCTTC
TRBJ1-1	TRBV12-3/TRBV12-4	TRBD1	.	CASSWDRGLTEAFF	TGTGCCAGCAGTTGGGACAGGGGGCTGACTGAAGCTTTCTTT
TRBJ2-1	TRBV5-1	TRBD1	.	CASFGDRAPYNEQFF	TGCGCCAGCTTCGGGGACAGGGCGCCCTACAATGAGCAGTTCTTC
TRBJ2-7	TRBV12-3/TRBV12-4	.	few	CASSPLSGSYEQYF	TGTGCCAGCAGTCCCCTGAGCGGCTCCTACGAGCAGTACTTC
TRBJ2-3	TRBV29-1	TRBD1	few	CSVAGGTGPSTDTQYF	TGCAGCGTGGCAGGAGGGACAGGGCCTAGCACAGATACGCAGTATTTT
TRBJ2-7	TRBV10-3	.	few	CATGDSYEQYF	TGTGCCACCGGAGACTCCTACGAGCAGTACTTC
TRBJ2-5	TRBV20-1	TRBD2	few	CSASSLAGGGRETQYF	TGCAGTGCTAGTTCGCTAGCGGGAGGGGGTAGAGAGACCCAGTACTTC
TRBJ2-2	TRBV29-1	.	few	CSGLGNSGELFF	TGCAGTGGGCTAGGGAATTCCGGGGAGCTGTTTTTT
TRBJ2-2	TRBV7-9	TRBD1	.	CASSPGTGYSGELFF	TGTGCCAGCAGCCCCGGGACAGGGTACAGCGGGGAGCTGTTTTTT
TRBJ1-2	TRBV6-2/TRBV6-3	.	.	CASTPSGGGYTF	TGTGCCAGCACCCCCTCTGGGGGGGGCTACACCTTC
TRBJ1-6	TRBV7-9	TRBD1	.	CASSQAGGYNSPLHF	TGTGCCAGCAGCCAGGCAGGGGGCTATAATTCACCCCTCCACTTT
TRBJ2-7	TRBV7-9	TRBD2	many	CASTIPVGGVLSYEQYF	TGTGCCAGCACCATCCCGGTCGGGGGGGTTCTCTCCTACGAGCAGTACTTC
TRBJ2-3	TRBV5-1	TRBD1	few	CASSGGQFQDTQYF	TGCGCCAGCAGCGGGGGACAGTTTCAAGATACGCAGTATTTT
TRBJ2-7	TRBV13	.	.	CASSFGQFKSSYEQYF	TGTGCCAGCAGCTTCGGACAGTTTAAAAGCTCCTACGAGCAGTACTTC
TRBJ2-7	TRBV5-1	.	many	CASSLMGSGNEQYF	TGCGCCAGCAGCTTGATGGGTTCGGGGAACGAGCAGTACTTC
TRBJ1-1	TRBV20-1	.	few	CSAVVFGGLTEAFF	TGCAGTGCCGTAGTCTTCGGGGGGCTCACTGAAGCTTTCTTT
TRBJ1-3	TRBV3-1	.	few	CASSLRDIRNTIYF	TGTGCCAGCAGCCTCCGGGACATTAGAAACACCATATATTTT
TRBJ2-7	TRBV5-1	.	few	CASSRPEDYEQYF	TGCGCCAGCAGCCGGCCTGAGGACTACGAGCAGTACTTC
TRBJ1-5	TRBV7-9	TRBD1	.	CASSLGGTGDSQPQHF	TGTGCCAGCAGCTTAGGGGGGACAGGGGACAGTCAGCCCCAGCATTTT
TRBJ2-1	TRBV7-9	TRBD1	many	CASSSDRAQFF	TGTGCCAGCAGCTCGGACAGGGCGCAGTTCTTC